Below, 21 T cell receptor beta chains from the same sample are listed, as sequenced in a study of blood T cell repertoires in COVID-19. The table came from immunoSEQ multiplex PCR; TCRdb's copy has only in-frame clones and leaves some out. The sample yields about 66,000 clones, about 87% seen once. Source material: peripheral blood. The receptor source for this set is a woman between 70 and 85 years old with acute or convalescent COVID-19.

The rearrangement joins TRBV6-5 to TRBJ1-1; possibly TRBD1 for D (5 bases). CDR1 and CDR2 (germline): MNHEY, SVGAGI. This CDR3 has 14 amino acids. Trimming left V 4 bases short and J 0 bases short, with 9 bases between. Written as DNA, the CDR3 is TGTGCCAGCAGTTTAACAGGATTGAACACTGAAGCTTTCTTT. This gives the protein CASSLTGLNTEAFF.

This sequence joins TRBV11-1 and TRBJ2-7; 8 nucleotides match TRBD1. The junction had 10 bases not matched to a gene; V was cut back by 3 bases and J by 3 bases. There are 16 residues in the CDR3. Per the germline V gene, CDR1 is SGHAT and CDR2 is FQDESV (reference sequence). The CDR3 reads CASSFTGGVKRYEQYF. The CDR3 DNA sequence: TGTGCCAGCAGCTTTACAGGGGGAGTCAAGCGCTACGAGCAGTACTTC.

In its sample, this clone was seen a few times. The chain uses TRBV7-8 and TRBJ2-7; 7 nucleotides align to TRBD2. This CDR3 contains 17 residues. The V gene's germline CDR1 is SGHVS and CDR2 FQNEAQ. With 5 bases clipped from V and 2 bases from J, the junction kept 15 bases outside the gene matches. The CDR3 DNA sequence: TGTGCCAGCAGCCCTGATGGGAGCGGGAAGGGGACCTACGAGCAGTACTTC. Translation: CASSPDGSGKGTYEQYF.

J is TRBJ1-2 and V is TRBV2, with 8 bases matching TRBD1. Trimming cost V 4 bases and J 7 bases; bases outside gene matches: 8. Germline CDR1 is SNHLY and CDR2 is FYNNEI. The CDR3 length is 14 residues. In DNA, the CDR3 is TGTGCCAGCAGTGTACGGACAGGGACCGGTGGCTACACCTTC. It translates to CASSVRTGTGGYTF.

V is TRBV29-1 and J is TRBJ1-2; D is unresolved. The V and J ends lost 7 bases and 3 bases respectively, with 9 bases between them. The CDR3 loop spans 11 amino acids. From germline, CDR1 is SQVTM and CDR2 ANQGSEA. CDR3 coding DNA: TGCAGCGCCGGTCAAGACTATGGCTACACCTTC. This translates into CSAGQDYGYTF. The entire variable domain, with the rest obtained from reference TRBV29-1 and TRBJ1-2, is as follows: SAVISQKPSRDICQRGTSLTIQCQVDSQVTMMFWYRQQPGQSLTLIATANQGSEATYESGFVIDKFPISRPNLTFSTLTVSNMSPEDSSIYLCSAGQDYGYTFGSGTRLTVV.

The V gene is TRBV9, the J gene TRBJ2-3; tentative D call: TRBD2 (6 bases). Between the trimmed V and J ends, which lost 0 bases and 2 bases, there was a span of 13 bases. Germline values: CDR1 SGDLS, CDR2 YYNGEE. There are 16 residues in the CDR3. The CDR3 DNA is TGTGCCAGCAGCGTAGGGGGTAGCGGATTCACAGATACGCAGTATTTT. Translating gives CASSVGGSGFTDTQYF.

The chain has TRBV18 and TRBJ1-1, with a tentative D call TRBD1 (6 bases). V shed 5 bases and J shed 6 bases, with 16 bases lying between them. Germline CDR1 KGHSH, CDR2 LQKENI. This CDR3 region has 14 residues. The CDR3 DNA follows: TGTGCCAGCTCAAAAGATACAGGGTACGCTGAAGCTTTCTTT. Translation: CASSKDTGYAEAFF.

The chain combines TRBV11-3 with TRBJ2-7, with 7 bases matching TRBD2. V trimming: 2 bases; J trimming: 2 bases; junction bases outside the gene matches: 0. The CDR3 is made up of 13 amino acids. Germline V CDR1 and CDR2: SGHNT, YENEEA. The CDR3 region has the DNA TGTGCCAGCAGCTTACGGGGGGCCTACGAGCAGTACTTC. This translates into CASSLRGAYEQYF.

The chain carries TRBV27 and TRBJ1-2; 8 bases are a match to TRBD1. This CDR3 is built from 15 residues. V gave up 4 bases and J gave up 4 bases; unmatched junction bases: 8. Germline CDR1 reads MNHEY; CDR2 reads SMNVEV (reference sequence). The CDR3 here is CASSYSDRESYGYTF. CDR3 nucleotide sequence: TGTGCCAGCAGTTACTCGGACAGGGAGAGCTATGGCTACACCTTC.

V and J are TRBV10-3 and TRBJ2-3; 10 bases are shared with TRBD2. The V gene's germline CDR1 is ENHRY and CDR2 SYGVKD. Trimming removed 6 bases from V and 1 base from J; junction bases left unmatched: 7. The CDR3 spans 16 residues. The CDR3 sequence is CAISAVAGGGTDTQYF. The CDR3 region has the DNA TGTGCCATCAGCGCCGTAGCGGGGGGTGGCACAGATACGCAGTATTTT.

The V and J genes are TRBV10-3 and TRBJ2-5, with 8 bases fitting TRBD1. J gave up 2 bases and V 6 bases, and 5 bases lay outside the gene matches. The CDR3 is 14 residues long. Germline CDR1 ENHRY, CDR2 SYGVKD. CDR3 DNA: TGTGCCATCAGCGGGACAGGTGTTCAAGAGACCCAGTACTTC. It translates to CAISGTGVQETQYF.

The CDR3 coding sequence is TGTGCCATCAGTGACGTTTCCGGGAGGGGGAACACCGGGGAGCTGTTTTTT. Protein product: CAISDVSGRGNTGELFF. This chain connects TRBV10-3 to TRBJ2-2; TRBD2 matches at 8 bases. The CDR3 consists of 17 residues. From germline, CDR1 is ENHRY and CDR2 SYGVKD. Trimming at V came to 3 bases and at J to 1 base, leaving 7 bases not matched to a gene.

CDR3 nucleotide sequence: TGTGCCAGCCTCGGACAGGGAGGGACTGAAGCTTTCTTT. This sequence encodes CASLGQGGTEAFF. V is TRBV27 and J is TRBJ1-1; 8 positions agree with TRBD1. Germline CDR1 reads MNHEY; CDR2 reads SMNVEV (reference sequence). V gave up 8 bases and J gave up 5 bases; unmatched junction bases: 7. The CDR3 is 13 residues long.

The chain recombines TRBV4-1 with TRBJ1-1; 7 positions match TRBD1. Per germline, CDR1 MGHRA and CDR2 YSYEKL. The CDR3 is 16 residues long. V was pared by 4 bases and J by 4 bases, with 12 bases of the junction left unmatched. The CDR3 reads CASSPEGRQGSTEAFF. The CDR3 bases are TGCGCCAGCAGCCCCGAGGGGCGACAGGGAAGCACTGAAGCTTTCTTT.

V is TRBV28 and J is TRBJ1-2, with 7 bases fitting TRBD1. Germline CDR1 is MDHEN and CDR2 is SYDVKM. Trimming at V came to 0 bases and at J to 7 bases, leaving 5 bases not matched to a gene. The CDR3 runs 14 residues. The CDR3 sequence is CASSLWQQGGGYTF. DNA for the CDR3: TGTGCCAGCAGTTTATGGCAGCAGGGGGGTGGCTACACCTTC.

This clone has only one observation. The chain has TRBV5-1 and TRBJ2-2; unclear D gene. V was cut by 0 bases and J by 2 bases, with 5 bases left in between. Germline V gives CDR1 SGHRS, CDR2 YFSETQ. This CDR3 region has 14 residues. The CDR3 DNA is TGCGCCAGCAGCTTGGATCCAAACACCGGGGAGCTGTTTTTT. Its translation is CASSLDPNTGELFF.

The chain combines TRBV6-5 with TRBJ1-1; D might be TRBD1 (6 bases). CDR3 length: 13 amino acids. The V gene lost 5 bases and the J gene lost 3 bases, with 10 bases spanning the gap. In germline, CDR1 is MNHEY, CDR2 SVGAGI. The CDR3 spells CASSRQAYTEAFF. The CDR3 bases are TGTGCCAGCAGTCGACAGGCGTACACTGAAGCTTTCTTT.

Of note for this clone: The junction does not match germline at one end; this may be a read error. The CDR3 DNA reads TGTGCCAGCAGTTTGGAGGCAGGGGGCAGGGGAAGCACCATATATTTT. Encoded protein: CASSLEAGGRGSTIYF. The rearrangement uses TRBV28 and TRBJ1-3; 8 nucleotides match TRBD1. Per the germline V gene, CDR1 is MDHEN and CDR2 is SYDVKM. This CDR3 is 16 amino acids long. Full variable domain (missing parts from reference TRBV28 and TRBJ1-3): DVKVTQSSRYLVKRTGEKVFLECVQDMDHENMFWYRQDPGLGLRLIYFSYDVKMKEKGDIPEGYSVSREKKERFSLILESASTNQTSMYLCASSLEAGGRGSTIYFGEGSWLTVV.

The rearrangement uses TRBV4-1 and TRBJ1-2; 7 nucleotides line up with TRBD1. This CDR3 is built from 16 residues. Germline V lookup: CDR1 MGHRA, CDR2 YSYEKL. V lost 4 bases, J lost 4 bases, and 12 bases stayed unmatched. The CDR3 region has the DNA TGCGCCAGCAGCCCCAACCCGGCGACAGGGATCTATGGCTACACCTTC. The encoded protein is CASSPNPATGIYGYTF.

J is TRBJ2-7 and V is TRBV29-1, with D unresolved. This CDR3 has 11 amino acids. Germline CDR1 is SQVTM and CDR2 is ANQGSEA. Trimming took 5 bases from V and 1 from J, leaving 6 bases between them. The CDR3 coding sequence is TGCAGCGTTAAAGTATCCTACGAGCAGTACTTC. It yields the protein CSVKVSYEQYF.

V is TRBV2 and J is TRBJ1-4; D uncertain. The CDR3 length is 12 residues. Germline V CDR1 and CDR2: SNHLY, FYNNEI. Deletions cut 4 bases from V and 7 bases from J, with 7 bases between. Here the CDR3 DNA reads TGTGCCAGCAGTGGCCCGGGTGAAAAACTGTTTTTT. Its translation is CASSGPGEKLFF.